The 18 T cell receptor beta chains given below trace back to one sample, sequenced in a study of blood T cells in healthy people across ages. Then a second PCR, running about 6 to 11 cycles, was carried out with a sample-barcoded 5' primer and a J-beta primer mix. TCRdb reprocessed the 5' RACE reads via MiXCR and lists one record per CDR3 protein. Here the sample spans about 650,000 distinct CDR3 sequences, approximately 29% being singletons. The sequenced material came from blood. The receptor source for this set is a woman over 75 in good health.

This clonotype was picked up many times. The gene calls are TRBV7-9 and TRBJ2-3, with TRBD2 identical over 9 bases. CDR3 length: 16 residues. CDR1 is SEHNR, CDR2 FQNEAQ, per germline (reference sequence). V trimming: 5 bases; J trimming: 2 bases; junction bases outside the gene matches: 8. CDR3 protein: CASSILLAGHTDTQYF. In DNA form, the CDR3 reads TGTGCCAGCAGCATTTTACTAGCGGGCCACACAGATACGCAGTATTTT.

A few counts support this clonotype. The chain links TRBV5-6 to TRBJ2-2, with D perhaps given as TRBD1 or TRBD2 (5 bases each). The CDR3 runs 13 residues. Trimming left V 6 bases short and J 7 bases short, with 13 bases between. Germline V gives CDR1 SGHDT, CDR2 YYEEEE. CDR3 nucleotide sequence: TGTGCCAGCACTTTTGGGGGAGACGGGGAGCTGTTTTTT. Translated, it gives CASTFGGDGELFF.

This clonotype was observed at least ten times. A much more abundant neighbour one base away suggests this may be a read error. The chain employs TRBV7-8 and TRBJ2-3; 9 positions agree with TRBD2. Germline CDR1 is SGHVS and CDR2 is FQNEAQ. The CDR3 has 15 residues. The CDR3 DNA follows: TGTGCCAGCAGCCTCGGGCTAGCGGGGAGCAATACGCGGTATTTT. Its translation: CASSLGLAGSNTRYF.

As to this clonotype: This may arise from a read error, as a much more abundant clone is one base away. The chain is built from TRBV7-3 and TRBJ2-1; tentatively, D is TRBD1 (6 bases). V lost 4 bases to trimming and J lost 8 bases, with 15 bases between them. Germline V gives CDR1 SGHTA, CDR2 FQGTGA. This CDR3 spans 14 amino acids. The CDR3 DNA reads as TGTGCCAGCAGCTCAGGATCAGGGGACGATGAGCAGTTCTTC. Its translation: CASSSGSGDDEQFF.

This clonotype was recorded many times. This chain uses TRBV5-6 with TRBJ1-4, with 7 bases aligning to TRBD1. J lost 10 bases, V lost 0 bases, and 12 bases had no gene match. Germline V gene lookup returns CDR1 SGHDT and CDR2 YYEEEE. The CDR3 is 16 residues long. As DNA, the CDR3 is TGTGCCAGCAGCTTGGTCGGGACAGAGTCCGGAGGAAAACTGTTTTTT. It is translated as CASSLVGTESGGKLFF. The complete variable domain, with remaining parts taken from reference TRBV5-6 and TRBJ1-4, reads DAGVTQSPTHLIKTRGQQVTLRCSPKSGHDTVSWYQQALGQGPQFIFQYYEEEERQRGNFPDRFSGHQFPNYSSELNVNALLLGDSALYLCASSLVGTESGGKLFFGSGTQLSVL.

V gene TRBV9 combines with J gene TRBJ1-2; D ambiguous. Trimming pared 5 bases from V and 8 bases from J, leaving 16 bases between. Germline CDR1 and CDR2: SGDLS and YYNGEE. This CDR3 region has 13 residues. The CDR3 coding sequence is TGTGCCAGCAGTACCAGCTCCCCAGAGGGCTACACCTTC. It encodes CASSTSSPEGYTF.

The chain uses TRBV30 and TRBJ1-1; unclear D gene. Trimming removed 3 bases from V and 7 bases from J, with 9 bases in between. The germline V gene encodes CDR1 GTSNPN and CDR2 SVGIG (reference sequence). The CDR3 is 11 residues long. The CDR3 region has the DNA TGTGCCTGGAGGGCAGTTAGTGAAGCTTTCTTT. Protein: CAWRAVSEAFF.

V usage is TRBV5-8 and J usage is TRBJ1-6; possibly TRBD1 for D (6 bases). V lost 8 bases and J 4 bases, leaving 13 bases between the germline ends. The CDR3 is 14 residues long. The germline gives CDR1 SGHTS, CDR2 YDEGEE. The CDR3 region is CASLPGQYNSPLHF. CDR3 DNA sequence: TGTGCCAGTCTCCCGGGACAATATAATTCACCCCTCCACTTT.

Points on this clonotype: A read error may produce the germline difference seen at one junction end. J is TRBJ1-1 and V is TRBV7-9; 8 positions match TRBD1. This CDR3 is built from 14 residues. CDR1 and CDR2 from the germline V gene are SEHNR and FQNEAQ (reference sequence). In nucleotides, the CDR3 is TGTGCCGGCAGCGGGGGACAGGCGAACACTGAAGCTTTCTTT. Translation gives CAGSGGQANTEAFF.

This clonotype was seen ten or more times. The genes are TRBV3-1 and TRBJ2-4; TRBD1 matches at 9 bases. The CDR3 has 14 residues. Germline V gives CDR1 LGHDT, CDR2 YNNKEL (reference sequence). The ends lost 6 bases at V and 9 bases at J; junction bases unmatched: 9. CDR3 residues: CASRPGQGGGIQYF. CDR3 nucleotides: TGTGCCAGCAGACCGGGACAGGGAGGTGGCATTCAGTACTTC.

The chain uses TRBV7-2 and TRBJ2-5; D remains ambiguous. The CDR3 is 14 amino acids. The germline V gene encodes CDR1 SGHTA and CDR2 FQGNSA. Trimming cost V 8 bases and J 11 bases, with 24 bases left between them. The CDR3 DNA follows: TGTGCCAGCGGCCCCGAGGTGGGTCACAATGAGCAGTACTTC. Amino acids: CASGPEVGHNEQYF.

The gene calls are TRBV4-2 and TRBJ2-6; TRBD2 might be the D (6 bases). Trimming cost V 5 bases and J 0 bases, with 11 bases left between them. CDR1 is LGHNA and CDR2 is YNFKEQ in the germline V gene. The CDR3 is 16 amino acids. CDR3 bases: TGTGCCAGCAGCAAACGGGACTTCTCTGGGGCCAACGTCCTGACTTTC. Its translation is CASSKRDFSGANVLTF.

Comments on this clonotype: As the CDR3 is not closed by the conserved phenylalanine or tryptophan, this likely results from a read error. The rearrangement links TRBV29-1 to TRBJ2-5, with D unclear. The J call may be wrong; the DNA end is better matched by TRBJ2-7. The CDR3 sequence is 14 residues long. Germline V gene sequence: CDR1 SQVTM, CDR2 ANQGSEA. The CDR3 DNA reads TGCAGCGTTGGCTCCGGACGCCTCGGAACCGAGCAGTACCTC. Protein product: CSVGSGRLGTEQYL.

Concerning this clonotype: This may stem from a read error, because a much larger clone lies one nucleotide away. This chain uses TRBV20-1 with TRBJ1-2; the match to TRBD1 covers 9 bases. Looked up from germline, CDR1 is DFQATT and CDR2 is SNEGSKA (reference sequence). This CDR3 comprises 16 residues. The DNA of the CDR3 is TGCAGTGCTAGACCTCTAGACGGGACAGGGAACTATGGCTGCACCTTC. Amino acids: CSARPLDGTGNYGCTF.

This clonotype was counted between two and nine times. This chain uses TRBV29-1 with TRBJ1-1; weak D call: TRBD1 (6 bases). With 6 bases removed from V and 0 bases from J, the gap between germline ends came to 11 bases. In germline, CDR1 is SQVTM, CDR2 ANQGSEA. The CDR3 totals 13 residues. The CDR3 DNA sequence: TGCAGCGTAGGGGGGAACCTGAACACTGAAGCTTTCTTT. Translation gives CSVGGNLNTEAFF.

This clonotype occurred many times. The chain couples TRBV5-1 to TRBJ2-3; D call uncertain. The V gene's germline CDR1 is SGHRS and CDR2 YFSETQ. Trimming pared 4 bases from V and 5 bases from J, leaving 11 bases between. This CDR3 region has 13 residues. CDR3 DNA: TGCGCCAGCAGCCCCAACGAAAAAGATACGCAGTATTTT. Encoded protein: CASSPNEKDTQYF. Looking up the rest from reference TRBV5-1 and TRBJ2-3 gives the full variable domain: KAGVTQTPRYLIKTRGQQVTLSCSPISGHRSVSWYQQTPGQGLQFLFEYFSETQRNKGNFPGRFSGRQFSNSRSEMNVSTLELGDSALYLCASSPNEKDTQYFGPGTRLTVL.

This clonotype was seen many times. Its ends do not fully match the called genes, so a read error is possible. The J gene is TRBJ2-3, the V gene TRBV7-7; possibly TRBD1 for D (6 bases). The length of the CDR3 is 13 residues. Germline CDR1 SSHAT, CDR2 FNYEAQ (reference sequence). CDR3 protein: CASSNRVTDTQYF. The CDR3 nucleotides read TGTGCTAGCAGCAACAGGGTGACAGATACGCAGTATTTT.

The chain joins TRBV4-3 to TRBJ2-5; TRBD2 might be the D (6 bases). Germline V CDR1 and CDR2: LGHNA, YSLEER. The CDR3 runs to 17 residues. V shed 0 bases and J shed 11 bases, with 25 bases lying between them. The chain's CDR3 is CASSQDFSTSFTNEQYF. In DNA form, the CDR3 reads TGCGCCAGCAGCCAAGATTTTTCTACTAGCTTTACGAATGAACAGTACTTC.